Listed below are T cell receptor beta chains from one sample, sequenced in a study of beta chain features in type 1 diabetes. Generated by immunoSEQ multiplex PCR, the TCRdb table keeps only in-frame clones and is missing some. The sample includes about 280,000 clones, approximately 16% seen only once; the top ten take less than 0.02%. Material: naive CD4+ T cells from blood. These receptors originate from a man aged 18 to 29 with type 1 diabetes. CDR3s include the opening cysteine and the closing phenylalanine or tryptophan. Fields, in order: CDR3 DNA, CDR3 protein, CDR3 length, V gene, clone size, J gene, D gene. D genes are given only for firm matches. Size tells how often a clone was seen (once, few, many) or the class of an expanded clone, and some rows leave it out.

TGTGCCAGCAGCCACACAGGGTGGAGAGAGACCCAGTACTTC,CASSHTGWRETQYF,14,TRBV5-4,-,TRBJ2-5,-
TGTGCCAGCAGCTTGGAACAGGGAGTCTACGAGCAGTACTTC,CASSLEQGVYEQYF,14,TRBV5-6,-,TRBJ2-7,-
TGTGCCCGAGGCCTGTCTGGAAACACCATATATTTT,CARGLSGNTIYF,12,TRBV30,-,TRBJ1-3,-
TGCGCCAGCAGCCTCGGCCCGGGGACAGGTGGTAATCAGCCCCAGCATTTT,CASSLGPGTGGNQPQHF,17,TRBV4-1,once,TRBJ1-5,TRBD1
TGTGCCAGCAGCATCCATTCCTCGAGCTCCTACAATGAGCAGTTCTTC,CASSIHSSSSYNEQFF,16,TRBV9,-,TRBJ2-1,-
TGTGCGTATGAGGGTAGGAACACTGAAGCTTTCTTT,CAYEGRNTEAFF,12,TRBV30,-,TRBJ1-1,-
TGCGCCAGCAGCTTCGTAGTACCAACCTACGAGCAGTACTTC,CASSFVVPTYEQYF,14,TRBV5-1,few,TRBJ2-7,-
TGTGCCAGCAGCCCAAGAGGCGGCAAGAACACTGAAGCTTTCTTT,CASSPRGGKNTEAFF,15,TRBV9,-,TRBJ1-1,-
TGTGCCAGCAGACCAAGGACAGCGAACACTGAAGCTTTCTTT,CASRPRTANTEAFF,14,TRBV6-6,-,TRBJ1-1,-
TGTGCCAGCAGTCGGACTAGCCCCGTCTACGAGCAGTACTTC,CASSRTSPVYEQYF,14,TRBV14,-,TRBJ2-7,TRBD2
TGTGCCAGCAGTGAAGCGTACAGGTGGTTCGGGGCCAACGTCCTGACTTTC,CASSEAYRWFGANVLTF,17,TRBV2,-,TRBJ2-6,-
TGTGCCAGCTCACGTTTGATGGCAGGGGGAAGGCTAAACTATGGCTACACCTTC,CASSRLMAGGRLNYGYTF,18,TRBV18,few,TRBJ1-2,TRBD1
TGTGCCAGCAGCTTACAGGAGAACACTGAAGCTTTCTTT,CASSLQENTEAFF,13,TRBV7-9,-,TRBJ1-1,-
TGTGCCTGGACCGGGACAGGAATCACTGAAGCTTTCTTT,CAWTGTGITEAFF,13,TRBV30,few,TRBJ1-1,TRBD1
TGTGCCAGCAGCGGGACTAGCTCCCGCAATGAGCAGTTCTTC,CASSGTSSRNEQFF,14,TRBV5-4,few,TRBJ2-1,TRBD2
TGTGCCAGCTCACCACCGGGGAACAGGGGTGGCACAGATACGCAGTATTTT,CASSPPGNRGGTDTQYF,17,TRBV18,-,TRBJ2-3,TRBD1
TGTGCCAGCTCCCCCCCGAGGCCGGAGGGCTACACCTTC,CASSPPRPEGYTF,13,TRBV18,few,TRBJ1-2,-
TGTGCCAGTGCCAGGGAGGCCAATCAGCCCCAGCATTTT,CASAREANQPQHF,13,TRBV28,-,TRBJ1-5,-
TGCGCCAGCGGCGGACTAGCGGGGGTAGAGACCCAGTACTTC,CASGGLAGVETQYF,14,TRBV10-2,-,TRBJ2-5,TRBD2
TGTGCCAGTAGTACAACAGGGGGCCGGAACACTGAAGCTTTCTTT,CASSTTGGRNTEAFF,15,TRBV19,-,TRBJ1-1,TRBD1
TGTGCCAGCAGCTTACCCAGGGATTGGACACCCCTCCACTTT,CASSLPRDWTPLHF,14,TRBV11-2,-,TRBJ1-6,-
TGTGCCAGCGGACTGGAATGGGCTCCTGGAAACACCATATATTTT,CASGLEWAPGNTIYF,15,TRBV11-2,-,TRBJ1-3,-
TGTGCCAGCAGCTCTTCTAGGGACACCTACGAGCAGTACTTC,CASSSSRDTYEQYF,14,TRBV7-2,-,TRBJ2-7,-
TGTGCCTGGAGTGTACCCCGGGAGGGCCTCTGGGAGCAGTTCTTC,CAWSVPREGLWEQFF,15,TRBV30,-,TRBJ2-1,TRBD2
TGTGCCAGCACGGACAGGGTTTCATCCGGGGAGCTGTTTTTT,CASTDRVSSGELFF,14,TRBV28,few,TRBJ2-2,TRBD1
TGTGCCAGCAGCTTGGCCGCGGCCAAAAACATTCAGTACTTC,CASSLAAAKNIQYF,14,TRBV5-4,-,TRBJ2-4,-
TGTGCCAGCAGTTACGTAGCCTCTGGGGCCAACGTCCTGACTTTC,CASSYVASGANVLTF,15,TRBV6-5,-,TRBJ2-6,-
TGTGCCACCGTATGGGTGGGAGGAGCGAACACCGGGGAGCTGTTTTTT,CATVWVGGANTGELFF,16,TRBV15,-,TRBJ2-2,-
TGCGCCAGCAGTCCGCCGGGGAGCAATCAGCCCCAGCATTTT,CASSPPGSNQPQHF,14,TRBV23-1,many,TRBJ1-5,-
TGCGCCAGCAGCCAAGATCCAAAGAACACTGAAGCTTTCTTT,CASSQDPKNTEAFF,14,TRBV4-1,-,TRBJ1-1,-
TGTGCCAGCACCACAAGACAGGACGCGGACGATGAGCAGTTCTTC,CASTTRQDADDEQFF,15,TRBV6-6,few,TRBJ2-1,-
TGCAGCGTTTCGGACAGGGCAAATCAGCCCCAGCATTTT,CSVSDRANQPQHF,13,TRBV29-1,-,TRBJ1-5,TRBD1
TGTGCCTGGAGTTGGAAACAGGGGGCGTATGAGCAGTACTTC,CAWSWKQGAYEQYF,14,TRBV30,-,TRBJ2-7,TRBD1
TGTGCCAGCAGTTCCCCGGGACAGCTTAATCAGCCCCAGCATTTT,CASSSPGQLNQPQHF,15,TRBV28,-,TRBJ1-5,TRBD1
TGTGCCAGTAGTCCAAGGGGTTTGTACATTCAGTACTTC,CASSPRGLYIQYF,13,TRBV19,-,TRBJ2-4,-
TGCGCCAGCAGGATAGCGGGAGGGCCCATCGGGGAGCTGTTTTTT,CASRIAGGPIGELFF,15,TRBV5-1,-,TRBJ2-2,TRBD2
TGTGCCTGGAGTTTGGGGGCAAATCACACCTTC,CAWSLGANHTF,11,TRBV30,few,TRBJ1-2,-
TGTGCCAGCAGCGTAGTTCGCGGGGGGGCCTACAATGAGCAGTTCTTC,CASSVVRGGAYNEQFF,16,TRBV9,-,TRBJ2-1,TRBD2
TGCGCCAGCAGCCAAGATAAGAGGCAGCGGGGGGGTACCGGGGAGCTGTTTTTT,CASSQDKRQRGGTGELFF,18,TRBV4-1,-,TRBJ2-2,TRBD2
TGTGCCAGTAGTATGACGTGGGCGCCCCAGCATTTT,CASSMTWAPQHF,12,TRBV19,-,TRBJ1-5,-
TGCAGTGCACAACAGGGGTACGAGCAGTACTTC,CSAQQGYEQYF,11,TRBV20-1,-,TRBJ2-7,TRBD1
TGTGCCAGCAGGAAGCGGACTAGCGCGGACGGGATAGATACGCAGTATTTT,CASRKRTSADGIDTQYF,17,TRBV7-2,-,TRBJ2-3,TRBD2
TGTGCCAGCAGTTACGAGGGACTAGTGAACATTCAGTACTTC,CASSYEGLVNIQYF,14,TRBV6-6,few,TRBJ2-4,TRBD2
TGTGCCAGCAGCGCCTCCAGGCTCTCACCCCTCCACTTT,CASSASRLSPLHF,13,TRBV11-2,few,TRBJ1-6,-
TGTGCCAGCAGTTTTGGCGGGAGTAAATACGAGCAGTACTTC,CASSFGGSKYEQYF,14,TRBV28,-,TRBJ2-7,TRBD2
TGTGCCAGCAGTACCCAGGGGGATGAAAAACTGTTTTTT,CASSTQGDEKLFF,13,TRBV6-6,few,TRBJ1-4,TRBD1
TGTGCCAGCAGTCTCGTCCCGGGAAGGGGCTACACCTTC,CASSLVPGRGYTF,13,TRBV13,few,TRBJ1-2,-
TGTGCCAGTAGTAGGGACATTATTCCCTACGAGCAGTACTTC,CASSRDIIPYEQYF,14,TRBV19,-,TRBJ2-7,-
TGTGCCAGCAGCCACCCGACTAGCGGGGGGCGGGGGGACATTCAGTACTTC,CASSHPTSGGRGDIQYF,17,TRBV13,-,TRBJ2-4,TRBD2
TGTGCCAGCAGTTTAACCCTAGGCACCTACGAGCAGTACTTC,CASSLTLGTYEQYF,14,TRBV28,-,TRBJ2-7,-
TGTGCCAGCTCAGAGGGCATATCAGTGGAGACCCAGTACTTC,CASSEGISVETQYF,14,TRBV18,-,TRBJ2-5,-
TGTGCCAGCAGCGTAGGAGCGGGGGTCGGGGAGCAGTACTTC,CASSVGAGVGEQYF,14,TRBV9,few,TRBJ2-7,TRBD2